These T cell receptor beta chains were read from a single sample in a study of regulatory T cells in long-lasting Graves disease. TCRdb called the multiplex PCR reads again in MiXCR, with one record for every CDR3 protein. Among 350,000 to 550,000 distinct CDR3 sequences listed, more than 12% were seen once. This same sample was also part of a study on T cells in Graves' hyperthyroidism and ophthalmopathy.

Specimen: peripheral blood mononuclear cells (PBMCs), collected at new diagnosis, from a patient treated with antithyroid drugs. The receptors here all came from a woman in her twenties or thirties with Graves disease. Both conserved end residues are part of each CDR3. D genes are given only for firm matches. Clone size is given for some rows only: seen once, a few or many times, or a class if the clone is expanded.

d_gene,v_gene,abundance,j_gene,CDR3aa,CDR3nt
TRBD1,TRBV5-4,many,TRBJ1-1,CASSPRQGRTEAFF,TGTGCCAGCAGCCCACGACAGGGGCGCACTGAAGCTTTCTTT
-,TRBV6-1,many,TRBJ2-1,CASRTGTEYNEQFF,TGTGCCAGCAGAACCGGGACGGAGTACAATGAGCAGTTCTTC
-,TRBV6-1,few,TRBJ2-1,CASSPGHQGSYNEQFF,TGTGCCAGCAGTCCAGGACACCAGGGTTCCTACAATGAGCAGTTCTTC
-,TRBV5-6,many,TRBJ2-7,CASSMTGYEQYF,TGTGCCAGCAGCATGACAGGTTACGAGCAGTACTTC
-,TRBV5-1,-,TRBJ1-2,CASSTDTVLRGYTF,TGCGCCAGCAGCACCGATACAGTTTTGCGAGGCTACACCTTC
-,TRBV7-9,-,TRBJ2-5,CASRPRRDNQETQYF,TGTGCCAGCAGACCAAGGAGAGACAATCAAGAGACCCAGTACTTC
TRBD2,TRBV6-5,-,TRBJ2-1,CASSYLAGGGYNEQFF,TGTGCCAGCAGTTATTTAGCGGGAGGGGGGTACAATGAGCAGTTCTTC
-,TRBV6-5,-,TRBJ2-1,CASSCSMSGLSVF,TGTGCCAGCAGTTGCTCCATGAGCGGCCTCTCGGTCTTC
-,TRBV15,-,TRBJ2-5,CATSGVGKGLPGETQYF,TGTGCCACCAGCGGAGTCGGAAAGGGACTCCCGGGGGAGACCCAGTACTTC
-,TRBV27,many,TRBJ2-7,CASSSDPGAYEQYF,TGTGCCAGCAGTTCGGACCCGGGGGCCTACGAGCAGTACTTC
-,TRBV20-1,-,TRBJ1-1,CSARDYRDTEAFF,TGCAGTGCTAGAGATTACAGGGACACTGAAGCTTTCTTT
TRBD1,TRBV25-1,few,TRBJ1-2,CASQTGQGVGYTF,TGTGCCAGCCAGACGGGACAGGGTGTGGGCTACACCTTC
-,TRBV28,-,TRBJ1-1,CASGGWTEGRAFF,TGTGCCAGCGGTGGATGGACAGAAGGGCGGGCTTTCTTT
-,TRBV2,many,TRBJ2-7,CASSEDPSEQYF,TGTGCCAGCAGTGAAGACCCCAGCGAGCAGTACTTC
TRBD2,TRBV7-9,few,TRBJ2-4,CASSPGGGNIQYF,TGTGCCAGCAGCCCCGGGGGAGGGAACATTCAGTACTTC
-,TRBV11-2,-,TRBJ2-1,CASSLEAGGGQFF,TGTGCCAGCAGCTTAGAGGCAGGGGGAGGGCAGTTCTTC
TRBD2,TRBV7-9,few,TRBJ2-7,CASSLGWSGSSREQYF,TGTGCCAGCAGCTTAGGTTGGAGCGGGAGCTCAAGGGAGCAGTACTTC
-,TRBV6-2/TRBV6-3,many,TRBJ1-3,CASSATGTGGNTIYF,TGTGCCAGCAGCGCCACAGGGACCGGTGGAAACACCATATATTTT
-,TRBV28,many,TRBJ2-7,CASSSHGSDYEQYF,TGTGCCAGCAGTTCCCACGGAAGTGACTACGAGCAGTACTTC
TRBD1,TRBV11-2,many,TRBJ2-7,CASSLSGQGSYEQYF,TGTGCCAGCAGCCTCTCAGGACAGGGGTCCTACGAGCAGTACTTC
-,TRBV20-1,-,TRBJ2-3,CSAVKDRDGGGFVTDTQYF,TGCAGTGCTGTCAAAGACCGGGACGGTGGTGGATTCGTCACAGATACGCAGTATTTT
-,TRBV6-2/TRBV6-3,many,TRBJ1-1,CASPGFDTEAFF,TGTGCCAGCCCAGGGTTCGACACTGAAGCTTTCTTT
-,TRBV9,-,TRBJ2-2,CASSVESSLLAGELFF,TGTGCCAGCAGCGTAGAATCGAGCTTGTTGGCCGGGGAGCTGTTTTTT
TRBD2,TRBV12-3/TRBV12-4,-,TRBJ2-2,CASSLREAGELFF,TGTGCCAGCAGTTTACGGGAGGCCGGGGAGCTGTTTTTT
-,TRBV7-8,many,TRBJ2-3,CASSPRSRGTDTQYF,TGTGCCAGCAGCCCCCGTTCGAGAGGCACAGATACGCAGTATTTT
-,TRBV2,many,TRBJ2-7,CASSEEFSGFEQYF,TGTGCCAGCAGTGAAGAATTCTCAGGTTTTGAGCAGTACTTC
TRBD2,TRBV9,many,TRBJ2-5,CASSVRPGGTSGSYQETQYF,TGTGCCAGCAGCGTACGACCTGGCGGGACTAGCGGGTCATACCAAGAGACCCAGTACTTC
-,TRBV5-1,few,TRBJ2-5,CASSYQGTGGETQYF,TGCGCCAGCAGCTATCAGGGGACGGGAGGAGAGACCCAGTACTTC
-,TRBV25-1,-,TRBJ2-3,CASSGLQWADTQYF,TGTGCCAGCAGTGGCCTTCAGTGGGCAGATACGCAGTATTTT
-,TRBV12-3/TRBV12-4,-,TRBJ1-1,CASRTSSRRNTEAFF,TGTGCCAGCAGGACCTCGTCAAGAAGAAACACTGAAGCTTTCTTT
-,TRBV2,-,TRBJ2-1,CASSESPNYPNNEQFF,TGTGCCAGCAGTGAATCCCCCAATTATCCAAACAATGAGCAGTTCTTC
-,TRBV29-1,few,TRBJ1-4,CSVSPGPNEKLFF,TGCAGCGTTTCCCCGGGGCCTAATGAAAAACTGTTTTTT
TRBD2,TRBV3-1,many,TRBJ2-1,CASSRGILAGLTPGEQFF,TGTGCCAGCAGCCGAGGTATACTAGCGGGATTAACCCCGGGGGAGCAGTTCTTC